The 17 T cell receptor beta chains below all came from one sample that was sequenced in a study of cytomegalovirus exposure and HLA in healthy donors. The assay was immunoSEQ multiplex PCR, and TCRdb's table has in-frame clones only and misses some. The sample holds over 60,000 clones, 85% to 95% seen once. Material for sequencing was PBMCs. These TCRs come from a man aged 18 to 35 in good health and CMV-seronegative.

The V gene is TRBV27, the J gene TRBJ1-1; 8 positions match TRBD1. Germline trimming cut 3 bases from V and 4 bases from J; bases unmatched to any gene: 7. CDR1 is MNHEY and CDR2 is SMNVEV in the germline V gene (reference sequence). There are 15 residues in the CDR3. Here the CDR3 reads CASSLSGGFGTEAFF. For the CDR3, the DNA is TGTGCCAGCAGTTTGTCAGGGGGCTTCGGCACTGAAGCTTTCTTT.

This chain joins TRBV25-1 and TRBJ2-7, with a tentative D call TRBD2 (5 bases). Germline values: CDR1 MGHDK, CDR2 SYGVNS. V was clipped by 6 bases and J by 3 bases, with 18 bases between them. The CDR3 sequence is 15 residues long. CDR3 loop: CASRIGGYGGYEQYF. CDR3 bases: TGTGCCAGCAGGATAGGAGGTTACGGCGGCTACGAGCAGTACTTC.

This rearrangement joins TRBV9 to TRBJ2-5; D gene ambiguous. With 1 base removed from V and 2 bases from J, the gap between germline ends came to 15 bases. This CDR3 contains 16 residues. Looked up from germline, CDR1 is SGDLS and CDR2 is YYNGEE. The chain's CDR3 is CASSVRPGGHQETQYF. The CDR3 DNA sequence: TGTGCCAGCAGCGTACGACCTGGTGGGCATCAAGAGACCCAGTACTTC.

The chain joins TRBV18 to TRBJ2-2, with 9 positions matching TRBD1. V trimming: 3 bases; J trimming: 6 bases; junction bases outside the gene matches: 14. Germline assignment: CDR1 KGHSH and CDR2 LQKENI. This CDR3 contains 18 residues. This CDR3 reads CASSPLQGAQTRAGELFF. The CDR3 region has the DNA TGTGCCAGCTCACCCCTACAGGGGGCGCAAACCCGGGCCGGGGAGCTGTTTTTT. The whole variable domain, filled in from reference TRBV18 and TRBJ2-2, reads NAGVMQNPRHLVRRRGQEARLRCSPMKGHSHVYWYRQLPEEGLKFMVYLQKENIIDESGMPKERFSAEFPKEGPSILRIQQVVRGDSAAYFCASSPLQGAQTRAGELFFGEGSRLTVL.

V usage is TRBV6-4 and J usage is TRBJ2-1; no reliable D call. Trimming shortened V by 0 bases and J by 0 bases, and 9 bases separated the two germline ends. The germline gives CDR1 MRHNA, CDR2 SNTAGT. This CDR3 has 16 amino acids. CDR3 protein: CASSDSFSSSYNEQFF. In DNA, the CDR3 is TGTGCCAGCAGTGACTCGTTCTCCAGCTCCTACAATGAGCAGTTCTTC.

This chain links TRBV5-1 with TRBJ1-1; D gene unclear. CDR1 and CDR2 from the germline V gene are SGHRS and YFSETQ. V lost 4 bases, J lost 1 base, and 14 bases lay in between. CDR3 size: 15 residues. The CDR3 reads CASSPWLAENTEAFF. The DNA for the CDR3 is TGCGCCAGCAGCCCATGGTTGGCCGAGAACACTGAAGCTTTCTTT.

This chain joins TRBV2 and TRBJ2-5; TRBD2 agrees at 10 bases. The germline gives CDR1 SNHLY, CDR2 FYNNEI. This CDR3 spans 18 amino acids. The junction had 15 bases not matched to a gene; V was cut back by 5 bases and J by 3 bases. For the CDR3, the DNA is TGTGCCAGCAGTCTACACGAGGTGGCTAGCGGGGGAGAAGAGACCCAGTACTTC. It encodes CASSLHEVASGGEETQYF.

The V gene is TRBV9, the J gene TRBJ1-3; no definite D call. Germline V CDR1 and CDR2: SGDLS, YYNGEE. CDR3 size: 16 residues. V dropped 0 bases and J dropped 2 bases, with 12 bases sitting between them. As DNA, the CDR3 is TGTGCCAGCAGCGTAGGCAGAGGTAGGCCTGGAAACACCATATATTTT. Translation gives CASSVGRGRPGNTIYF.

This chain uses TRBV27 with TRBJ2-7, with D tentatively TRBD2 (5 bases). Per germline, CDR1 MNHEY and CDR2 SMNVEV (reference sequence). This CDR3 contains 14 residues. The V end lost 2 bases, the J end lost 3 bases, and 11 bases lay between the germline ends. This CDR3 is CASSLVAGRYEQYF. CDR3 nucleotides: TGTGCCAGCAGTTTAGTTGCGGGCCGCTACGAGCAGTACTTC.

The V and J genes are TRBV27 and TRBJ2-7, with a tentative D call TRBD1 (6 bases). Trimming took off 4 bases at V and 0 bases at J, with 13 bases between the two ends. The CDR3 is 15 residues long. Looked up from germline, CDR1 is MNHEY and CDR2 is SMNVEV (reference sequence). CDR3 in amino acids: CASSSQGMNSYEQYF. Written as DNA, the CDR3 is TGTGCCAGCAGTTCACAGGGAATGAACTCCTACGAGCAGTACTTC.

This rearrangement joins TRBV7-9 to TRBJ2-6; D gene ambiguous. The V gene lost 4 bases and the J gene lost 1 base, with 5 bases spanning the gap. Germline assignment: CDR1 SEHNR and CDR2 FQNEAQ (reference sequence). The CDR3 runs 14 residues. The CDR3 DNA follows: TGTGCCAGCAGCTCAGGATCTGGGGCCAACGTCCTGACTTTC. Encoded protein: CASSSGSGANVLTF.

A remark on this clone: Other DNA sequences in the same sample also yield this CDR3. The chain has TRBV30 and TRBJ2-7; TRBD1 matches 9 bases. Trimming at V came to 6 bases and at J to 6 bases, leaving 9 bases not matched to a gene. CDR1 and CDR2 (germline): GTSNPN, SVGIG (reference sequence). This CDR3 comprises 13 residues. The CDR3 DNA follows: TGTGCCTGCCAGGGACAGGGAGTGGGCGAGCAGTACTTC. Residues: CACQGQGVGEQYF. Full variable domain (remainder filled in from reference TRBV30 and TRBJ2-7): SQTIHQWPATLVQPVGSPLSLECTVEGTSNPNLYWYRQAAGRGLQLLFYSVGIGQISSEVPQNLSASRPQDRQFILSSKKLLLSDSGFYLCACQGQGVGEQYFGPGTRLTVT.

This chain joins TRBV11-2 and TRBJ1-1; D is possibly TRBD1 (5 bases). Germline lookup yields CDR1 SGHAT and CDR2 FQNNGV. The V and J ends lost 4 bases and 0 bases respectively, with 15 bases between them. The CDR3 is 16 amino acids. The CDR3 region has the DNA TGTGCCAGCAGCTGGCGACGGGGGGGAATGAACACTGAAGCTTTCTTT. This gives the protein CASSWRRGGMNTEAFF.

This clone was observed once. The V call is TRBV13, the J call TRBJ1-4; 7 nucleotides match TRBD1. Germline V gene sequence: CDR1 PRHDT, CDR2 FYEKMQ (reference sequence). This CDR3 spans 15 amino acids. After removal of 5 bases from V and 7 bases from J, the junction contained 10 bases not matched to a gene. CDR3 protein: CASSAFTGVTEKLFF. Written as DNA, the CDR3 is TGTGCCAGCAGCGCATTCACAGGGGTGACTGAAAAACTGTTTTTT.

The chain's CDR3 is CASSEDPGYNEQFF. CDR3 nucleotides: TGTGCCAGCAGTGAGGACCCGGGATACAATGAGCAGTTCTTC. The rearrangement joins TRBV6-1 to TRBJ2-1, with D maybe TRBD2 (5 bases). CDR1 and CDR2 (germline): MNHNS, SASEGT. The CDR3 is 14 amino acids. Trimming took off 3 bases at V and 4 bases at J, with 10 bases between the two ends.

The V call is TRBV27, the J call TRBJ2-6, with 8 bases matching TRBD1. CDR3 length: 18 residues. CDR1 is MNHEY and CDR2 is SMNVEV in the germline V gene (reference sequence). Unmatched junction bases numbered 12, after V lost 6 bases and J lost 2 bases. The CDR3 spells CASRYQTGVLPGANVLTF. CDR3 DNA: TGTGCCAGCAGATATCAGACAGGGGTCCTACCTGGGGCCAACGTCCTGACTTTC.

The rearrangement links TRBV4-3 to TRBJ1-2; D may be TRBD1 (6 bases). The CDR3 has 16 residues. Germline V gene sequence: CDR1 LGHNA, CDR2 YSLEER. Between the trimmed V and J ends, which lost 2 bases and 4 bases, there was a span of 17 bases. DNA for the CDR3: TGCGCCAGCAGCCAAAGAGGGGGGGGGCGTAGCTATGGCTACACCTTC. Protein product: CASSQRGGGRSYGYTF.